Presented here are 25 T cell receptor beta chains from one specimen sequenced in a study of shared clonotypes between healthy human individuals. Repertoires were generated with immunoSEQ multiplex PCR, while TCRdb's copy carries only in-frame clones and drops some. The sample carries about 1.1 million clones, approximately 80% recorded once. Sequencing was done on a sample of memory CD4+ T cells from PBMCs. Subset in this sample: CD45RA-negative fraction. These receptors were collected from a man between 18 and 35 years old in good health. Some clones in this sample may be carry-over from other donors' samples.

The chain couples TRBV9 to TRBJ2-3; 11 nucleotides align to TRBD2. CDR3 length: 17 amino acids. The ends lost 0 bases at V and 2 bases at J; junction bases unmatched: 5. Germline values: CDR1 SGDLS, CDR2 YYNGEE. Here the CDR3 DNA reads TGTGCCAGCAGCGTAGGGGGGACTAGCGGCCTCACAGATACGCAGTATTTT. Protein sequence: CASSVGGTSGLTDTQYF.

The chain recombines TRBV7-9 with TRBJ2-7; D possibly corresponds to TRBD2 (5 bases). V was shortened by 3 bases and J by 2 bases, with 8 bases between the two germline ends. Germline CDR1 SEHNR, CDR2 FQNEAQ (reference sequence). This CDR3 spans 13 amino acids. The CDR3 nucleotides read TGTGCCAGCAGCTTCGACGGGACCTACGAGCAGTACTTC. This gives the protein CASSFDGTYEQYF. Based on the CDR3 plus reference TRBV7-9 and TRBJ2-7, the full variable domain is DTGVSQNPRHKITKRGQNVTFRCDPISEHNRLYWYRQTLGQGPEFLTYFQNEAQLEKSRLLSDRFSAERPKGSFSTLEIQRTEQGDSAMYLCASSFDGTYEQYFGPGTRLTVT.

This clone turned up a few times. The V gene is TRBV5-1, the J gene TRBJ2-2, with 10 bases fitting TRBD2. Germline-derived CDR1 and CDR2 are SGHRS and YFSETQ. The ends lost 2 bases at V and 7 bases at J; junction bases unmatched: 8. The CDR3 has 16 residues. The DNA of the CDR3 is TGCGCCAGCAGCTTTACTCTGGGACTAGCGAGCGGGGAGCTGTTTTTT. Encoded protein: CASSFTLGLASGELFF.

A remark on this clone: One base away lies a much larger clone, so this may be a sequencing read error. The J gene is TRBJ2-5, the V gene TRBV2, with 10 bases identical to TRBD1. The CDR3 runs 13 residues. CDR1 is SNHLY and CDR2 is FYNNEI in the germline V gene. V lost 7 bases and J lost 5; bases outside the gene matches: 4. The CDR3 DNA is TGTGCCAGCACCCCGGGACAGGGGGAGACCCAGTACTTC. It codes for CASTPGQGETQYF.

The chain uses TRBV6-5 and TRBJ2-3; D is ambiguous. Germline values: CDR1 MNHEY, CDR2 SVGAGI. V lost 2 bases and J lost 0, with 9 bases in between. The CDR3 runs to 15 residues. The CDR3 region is CASSYGLSSTDTQYF. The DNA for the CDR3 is TGTGCCAGCAGTTACGGTCTCTCTAGCACAGATACGCAGTATTTT.

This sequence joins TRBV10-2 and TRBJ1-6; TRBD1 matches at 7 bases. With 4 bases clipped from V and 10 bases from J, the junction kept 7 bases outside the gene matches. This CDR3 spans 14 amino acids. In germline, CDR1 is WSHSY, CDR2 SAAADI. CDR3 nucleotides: TGCGCCAGCAGTGGACAGGGAGTAGCGTCACCCCTCCACTTT. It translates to CASSGQGVASPLHF.

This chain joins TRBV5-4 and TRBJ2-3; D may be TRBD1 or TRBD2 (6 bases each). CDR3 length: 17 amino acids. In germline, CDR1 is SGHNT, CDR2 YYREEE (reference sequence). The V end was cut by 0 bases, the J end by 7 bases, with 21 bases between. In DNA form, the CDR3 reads TGTGCCAGCAGCTTGGTTCAGGATGTACAGGGAGGAAATACGCAGTATTTT. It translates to CASSLVQDVQGGNTQYF.

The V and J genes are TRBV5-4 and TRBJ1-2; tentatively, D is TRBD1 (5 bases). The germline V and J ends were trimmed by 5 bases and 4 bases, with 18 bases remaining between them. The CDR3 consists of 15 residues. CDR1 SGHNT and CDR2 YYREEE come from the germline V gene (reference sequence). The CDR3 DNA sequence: TGTGCCAGCAGTTACAGGTCCCCCCAGGGCTATGGCTACACCTTC. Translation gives CASSYRSPQGYGYTF.

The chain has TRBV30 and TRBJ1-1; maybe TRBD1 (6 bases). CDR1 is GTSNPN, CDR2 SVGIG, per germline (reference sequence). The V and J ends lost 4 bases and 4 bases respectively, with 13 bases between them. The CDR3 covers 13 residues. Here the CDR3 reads CAWTLQGFTEAFF. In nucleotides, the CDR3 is TGTGCCTGGACCCTACAGGGTTTCACTGAAGCTTTCTTT.

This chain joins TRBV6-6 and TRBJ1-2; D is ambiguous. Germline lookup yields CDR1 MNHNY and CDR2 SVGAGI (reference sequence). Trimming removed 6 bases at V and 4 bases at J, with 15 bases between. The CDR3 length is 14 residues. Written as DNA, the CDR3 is TGTGCCAGCAGACCGCGGGAAGGGAGCTATGGCTACACCTTC. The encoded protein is CASRPREGSYGYTF.

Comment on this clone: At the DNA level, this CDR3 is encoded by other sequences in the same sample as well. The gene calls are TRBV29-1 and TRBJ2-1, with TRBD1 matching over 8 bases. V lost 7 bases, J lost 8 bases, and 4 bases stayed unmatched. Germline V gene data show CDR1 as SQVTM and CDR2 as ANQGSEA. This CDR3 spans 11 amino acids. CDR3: CSADRGDEQFF. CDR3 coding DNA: TGCAGCGCCGACAGGGGTGATGAGCAGTTCTTC.

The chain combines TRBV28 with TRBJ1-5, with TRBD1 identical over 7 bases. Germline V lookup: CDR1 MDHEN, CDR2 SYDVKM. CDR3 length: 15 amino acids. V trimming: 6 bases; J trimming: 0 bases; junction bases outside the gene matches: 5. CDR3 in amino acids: CASSPGQASNQPQHF. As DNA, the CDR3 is TGTGCCAGCAGCCCCGGACAGGCTAGCAATCAGCCCCAGCATTTT.

Written as DNA, the CDR3 is TGTGCCAGCAGCCCTTTGGGGGGTGAGGGTCAGCCCCAGCATTTT. Encoded protein: CASSPLGGEGQPQHF. The gene calls are TRBV28 and TRBJ1-5; a possible D gene is TRBD1 (5 bases). The length of the CDR3 is 15 residues. V lost 6 bases and J lost 6, with 18 bases in between. CDR1 is MDHEN and CDR2 is SYDVKM in the germline V gene.

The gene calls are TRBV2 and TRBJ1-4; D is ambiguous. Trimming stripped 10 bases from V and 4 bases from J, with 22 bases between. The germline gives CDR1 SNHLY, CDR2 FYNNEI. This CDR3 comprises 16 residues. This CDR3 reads CATVRAPGGSNEKLFF. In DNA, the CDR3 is TGTGCCACCGTACGCGCCCCGGGAGGAAGTAATGAAAAACTGTTTTTT.

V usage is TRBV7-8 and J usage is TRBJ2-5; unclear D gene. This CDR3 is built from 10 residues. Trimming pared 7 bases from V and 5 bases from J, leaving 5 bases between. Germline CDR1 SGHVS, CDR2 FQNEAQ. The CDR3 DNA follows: TGTGCCAGCATGGGGGAGACCCAGTACTTC. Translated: CASMGETQYF.

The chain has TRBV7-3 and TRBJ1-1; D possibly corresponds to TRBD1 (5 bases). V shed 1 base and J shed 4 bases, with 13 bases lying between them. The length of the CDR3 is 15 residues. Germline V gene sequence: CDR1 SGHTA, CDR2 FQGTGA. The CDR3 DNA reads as TGTGCCAGCAGCTTAAACCCCGGGGCGCCCACTGAAGCTTTCTTT. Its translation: CASSLNPGAPTEAFF.

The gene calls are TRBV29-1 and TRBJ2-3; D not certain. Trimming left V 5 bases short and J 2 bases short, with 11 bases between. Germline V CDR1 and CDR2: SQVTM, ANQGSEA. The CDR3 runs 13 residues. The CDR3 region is CSVPPYSTDTQYF. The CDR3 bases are TGCAGCGTTCCCCCTTACTCCACAGATACGCAGTATTTT.

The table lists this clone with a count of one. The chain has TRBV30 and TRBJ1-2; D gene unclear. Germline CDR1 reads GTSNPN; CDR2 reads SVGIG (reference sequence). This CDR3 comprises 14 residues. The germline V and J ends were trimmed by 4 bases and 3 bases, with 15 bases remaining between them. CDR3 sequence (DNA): TGTGCCTGGACAGGAGAGTCAGCCTACTATGGCTACACCTTC. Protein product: CAWTGESAYYGYTF.

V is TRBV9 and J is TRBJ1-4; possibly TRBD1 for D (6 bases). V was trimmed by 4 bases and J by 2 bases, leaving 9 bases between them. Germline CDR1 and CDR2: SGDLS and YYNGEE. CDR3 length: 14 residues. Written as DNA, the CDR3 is TGTGCCAGCAGCCCAGGGGTGACTAATGAAAAACTGTTTTTT. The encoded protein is CASSPGVTNEKLFF.

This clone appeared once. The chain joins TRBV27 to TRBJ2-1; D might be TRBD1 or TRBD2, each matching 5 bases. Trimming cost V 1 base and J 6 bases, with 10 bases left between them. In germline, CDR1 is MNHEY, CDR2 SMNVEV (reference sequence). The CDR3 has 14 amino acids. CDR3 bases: TGTGCCAGCAGTTTATTGGCAGGGAGCAATGAGCAGTTCTTC. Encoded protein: CASSLLAGSNEQFF.

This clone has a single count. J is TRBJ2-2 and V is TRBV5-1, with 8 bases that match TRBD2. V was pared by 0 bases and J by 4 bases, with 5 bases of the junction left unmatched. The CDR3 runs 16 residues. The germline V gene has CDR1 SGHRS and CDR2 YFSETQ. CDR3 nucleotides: TGCGCCAGCAGCTTGGGAACTAGCGGAATCACCGGGGAGCTGTTTTTT. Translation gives CASSLGTSGITGELFF.

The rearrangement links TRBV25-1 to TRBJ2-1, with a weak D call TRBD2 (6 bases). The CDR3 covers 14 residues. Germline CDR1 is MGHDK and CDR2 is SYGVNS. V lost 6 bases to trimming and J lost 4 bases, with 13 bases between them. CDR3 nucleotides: TGTGCCAGCAGCCGGGACTTGAAATACAATGAGCAGTTCTTC. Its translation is CASSRDLKYNEQFF.

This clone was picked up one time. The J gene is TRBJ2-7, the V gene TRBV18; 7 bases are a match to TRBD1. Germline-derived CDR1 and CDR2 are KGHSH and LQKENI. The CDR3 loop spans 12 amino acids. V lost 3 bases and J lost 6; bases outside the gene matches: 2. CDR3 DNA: TGTGCCAGCTCACCTACAGGGGTCGAGCAGTACTTC. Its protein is CASSPTGVEQYF.

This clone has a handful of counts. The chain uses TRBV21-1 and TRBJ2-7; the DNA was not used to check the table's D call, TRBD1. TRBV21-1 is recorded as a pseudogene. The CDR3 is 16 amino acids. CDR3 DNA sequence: TGTGCCAGCAGCCCCCCCCAGGGCCAGGACACCTACGAGCAGTACTTC. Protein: CASSPPQGQDTYEQYF.

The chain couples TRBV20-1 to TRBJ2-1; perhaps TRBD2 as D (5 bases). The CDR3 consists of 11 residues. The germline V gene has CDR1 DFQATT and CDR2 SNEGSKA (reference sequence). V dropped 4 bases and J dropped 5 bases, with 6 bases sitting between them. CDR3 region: CSANGDNEQFF. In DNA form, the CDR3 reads TGCAGTGCTAACGGGGACAATGAGCAGTTCTTC.